This TCR beta chain was captured by sequencing in a study of blood T cell repertoires in COVID-19. Study-wide background: Donors in the United States, Italy and Spain gave samples during acute or convalescent COVID-19. Sample material is recorded as cDNA or gDNA derived from T cells, B-cell-depleted T cells, or PBMCs.

There are 15 residues in the CDR3. Germline assignment: CDR1 LNHDA and CDR2 SQIVND (reference sequence). J lost 8 bases, V lost 0 bases, and 8 bases had no gene match. In the authors' methods: Nucleated cell number was recorded as an estimate derived from reference gene primer amplification. TCRdb's copy holds only in-frame clones and misses some; the assay was immunoSEQ multiplex PCR. V and J calls and clone size are copied from that table; D and trimming were computed from the DNA. The sample comprises about 92,000 clones, approximately 91% of which are singletons, and about 1.7% rests with the top ten.

Specimen: peripheral blood. The receptor's source is a human donor with active COVID-19. The donor label of this sample is uncertain. This chain joins TRBV19 and TRBJ1-2; 8 nucleotides agree with TRBD1. The CDR3 sequence: CASSIEGTGSRGYTF. The CDR3 bases are TGTGCCAGTAGTATAGAAGGGACAGGCTCGCGAGGCTACACCTTC.